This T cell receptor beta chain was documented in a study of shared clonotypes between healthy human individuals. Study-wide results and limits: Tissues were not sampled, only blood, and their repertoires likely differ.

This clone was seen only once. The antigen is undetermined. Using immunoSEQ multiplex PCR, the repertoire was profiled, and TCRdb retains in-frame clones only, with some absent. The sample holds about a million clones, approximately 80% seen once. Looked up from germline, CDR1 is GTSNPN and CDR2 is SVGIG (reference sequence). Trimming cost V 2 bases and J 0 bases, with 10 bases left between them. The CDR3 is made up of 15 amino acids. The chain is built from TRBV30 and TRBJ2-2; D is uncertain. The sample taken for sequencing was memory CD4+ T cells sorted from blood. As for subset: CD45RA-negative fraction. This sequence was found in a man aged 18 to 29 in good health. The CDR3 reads CAWSRQTTNTGELFF. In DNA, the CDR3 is TGTGCCTGGAGTAGGCAGACGACGAACACCGGGGAGCTGTTTTTT.